One sample yielded the 30 T cell receptor beta chains listed below, sequenced in a study of blood T cell repertoires in COVID-19. TCRdb's table, derived via immunoSEQ multiplex PCR, lists solely in-frame clones and lacks some. The data hold around 230,000 clones, with around four fifths observed a single time. Input material: peripheral blood. All receptors derive from a woman in her 70s with active or convalescent COVID-19.

The V call is TRBV28, the J call TRBJ2-7, with 8 bases aligning to TRBD1. The CDR3 contains 13 residues. Germline CDR1 MDHEN, CDR2 SYDVKM. Trimming removed 7 bases from V and 0 bases from J; junction bases left unmatched: 2. The CDR3 DNA reads as TGTGCCAGCAACAGGGGGAGCTCCTACGAGCAGTACTTC. Protein product: CASNRGSSYEQYF.

V is TRBV6-2 or TRBV6-3 and J is TRBJ1-6; 7 nucleotides match TRBD1. The CDR3 has 17 residues. Losses at the gene ends were 2 bases for V and 8 bases for J; bases not matched to a gene: 12. CDR1 is MNHEY and CDR2 is SVGEGT in the germline V gene. The CDR3 protein is CASSYLRTGEYYSPLHF. In nucleotides, the CDR3 is TGTGCCAGCAGTTACCTTCGGACAGGCGAATACTATTCACCCCTCCACTTT.

This chain connects TRBV28 to TRBJ1-5, with no clear D. V was shortened by 6 bases and J by 1 base, with 10 bases between the two germline ends. Germline lookup yields CDR1 MDHEN and CDR2 SYDVKM. This CDR3 has 14 residues. The CDR3 is CASRAGESNQPQHF. CDR3 nucleotides: TGTGCCAGCAGGGCGGGAGAGAGCAATCAGCCCCAGCATTTT.

The rearrangement joins TRBV29-1 to TRBJ1-1, with no clear D. The germline gives CDR1 SQVTM, CDR2 ANQGSEA. V dropped 7 bases and J dropped 4 bases, with 10 bases sitting between them. The CDR3 is made up of 11 amino acids. CDR3: CSAAHSTEAFF. The CDR3 DNA is TGCAGCGCCGCGCATAGCACTGAAGCTTTCTTT.

The V gene is TRBV19, the J gene TRBJ2-3; a weak D match, TRBD2 (5 bases). The germline gives CDR1 LNHDA, CDR2 SQIVND (reference sequence). V lost 1 base, J lost 2 bases, and 10 bases lay in between. This CDR3 spans 15 amino acids. Here the CDR3 reads CASSIVAGFTDTQYF. Written as DNA, the CDR3 is TGTGCCAGTAGTATAGTGGCGGGTTTCACAGATACGCAGTATTTT. The full variable domain, rest sourced from reference TRBV19 and TRBJ2-3, is DGGITQSPKYLFRKEGQNVTLSCEQNLNHDAMYWYRQDPGQGLRLIYYSQIVNDFQKGDIAEGYSVSREKKESFPLTVTSAQKNPTAFYLCASSIVAGFTDTQYFGPGTRLTVL.

This chain's CDR3 is CSVEASGSYEQYF. In DNA form, the CDR3 reads TGCAGCGTTGAAGCGTCGGGATCCTACGAGCAGTACTTC. The rearrangement links TRBV29-1 to TRBJ2-7, with D possibly matching TRBD2 (5 bases). Trimming shortened V by 1 base and J by 1 base, and 8 bases separated the two germline ends. Germline CDR1 is SQVTM and CDR2 is ANQGSEA. The CDR3 has 13 amino acids.

The chain joins TRBV12-3 or TRBV12-4 to TRBJ2-5; D is perhaps TRBD1 (6 bases). CDR3 length: 13 residues. The V end lost 6 bases, the J end lost 3 bases, and 11 bases lay between the germline ends. CDR3 sequence (DNA): TGTGCCAGCAGGCAGGGGCTAGAAGAGACCCAGTACTTC. Translation gives CASRQGLEETQYF.

The chain couples TRBV28 to TRBJ2-7, with 11 nucleotides matching TRBD2. From germline, CDR1 is MDHEN and CDR2 SYDVKM. After removal of 6 bases from V and 5 bases from J, the junction contained 6 bases not matched to a gene. The CDR3 extends over 14 amino acids. The CDR3 protein is CASRTSGSRDEQYF. In nucleotides, the CDR3 is TGTGCCAGCAGAACTAGCGGGAGTAGAGACGAGCAGTACTTC. The whole variable domain, filled in from reference TRBV28 and TRBJ2-7, reads DVKVTQSSRYLVKRTGEKVFLECVQDMDHENMFWYRQDPGLGLRLIYFSYDVKMKEKGDIPEGYSVSREKKERFSLILESASTNQTSMYLCASRTSGSRDEQYFGPGTRLTVT.

V is TRBV6-1 and J is TRBJ1-2, with 8 bases fitting TRBD1. CDR3 size: 16 residues. The V gene end was trimmed by 0 bases and the J gene end by 6 bases; junction bases not matched to a gene: 9. Germline V gene data show CDR1 as MNHNS and CDR2 as SASEGT. The CDR3 DNA reads as TGTGCCAGCAGTGAAGCGGGACAGGCATCGGAGGATGGCTACACCTTC. It specifies CASSEAGQASEDGYTF.

This chain uses TRBV10-2 with TRBJ1-1, with 8 bases matching TRBD1. Germline V gene lookup returns CDR1 WSHSY and CDR2 SAAADI. V was pared by 7 bases and J by 4 bases, with 8 bases of the junction left unmatched. The CDR3 extends over 14 amino acids. CDR3 DNA sequence: TGCGCCAGCACTCTGACAGGGGTGGGCACTGAAGCTTTCTTT. It translates to CASTLTGVGTEAFF.

The chain joins TRBV6-5 to TRBJ1-2; D remains ambiguous. Germline CDR1 MNHEY, CDR2 SVGAGI. The V gene lost 6 bases and the J gene lost 1 base, with 12 bases spanning the gap. The CDR3 spans 14 residues. CDR3 amino acids: CASRAYQNNYGYTF. The CDR3, as DNA: TGTGCCAGCAGAGCATACCAAAATAACTATGGCTACACCTTC.

This clone has a handful of counts. The genes are TRBV6-2 or TRBV6-3 and TRBJ1-4; 11 positions agree with TRBD1. Germline lookup yields CDR1 MNHEY and CDR2 SVGEGT. The CDR3 is 15 residues long. With 4 bases clipped from V and 7 bases from J, the junction kept 5 bases outside the gene matches. The CDR3 nucleotides read TGTGCCAGCAGTTCTTGGACAGGGGGCTCTGAAAAACTGTTTTTT. Its protein product is CASSSWTGGSEKLFF.

The chain links TRBV27 to TRBJ1-2; D is uncertain. CDR1 is MNHEY, CDR2 SMNVEV, per germline (reference sequence). CDR3 size: 13 residues. Trimming took 5 bases from V and 8 from J, leaving 15 bases between them. As DNA, the CDR3 is TGTGCCAGCAGTCAGCCGGGGAGGGTAGGCTACACCTTC. This gives the protein CASSQPGRVGYTF.

The chain links TRBV7-8 to TRBJ1-1, with TRBD1 matching over 7 bases. The germline gives CDR1 SGHVS, CDR2 FQNEAQ. Germline trimming cut 5 bases from V and 10 bases from J; bases unmatched to any gene: 7. This CDR3 region has 12 residues. The CDR3 sequence: CASSQQTGRAFF. CDR3 nucleotides: TGTGCCAGCAGCCAACAGACAGGGAGAGCTTTCTTT.

This clone showed up just a few times. The chain employs TRBV4-1 and TRBJ2-7; 9 nucleotides align to TRBD2. The CDR3 covers 16 residues. V lost 1 base to trimming and J lost 6 bases; unmatched junction nucleotides: 10. Per germline, CDR1 MGHRA and CDR2 YSYEKL. CDR3 sequence reads: CASSQGLGSGGSEQYF. The CDR3 DNA follows: TGCGCCAGCAGCCAAGGCTTGGGTAGCGGGGGCAGCGAGCAGTACTTC.

The V gene is TRBV28, the J gene TRBJ2-7, with TRBD1 matching 10 bases. Trimming at V came to 5 bases and at J to 4 bases, leaving 8 bases not matched to a gene. The CDR3 runs 15 residues. Germline loops: CDR1 MDHEN, CDR2 SYDVKM. The CDR3 reads CASSLPGTGVYEQYF. Here the CDR3 DNA reads TGTGCCAGCAGTCTTCCGGGGACAGGGGTATACGAGCAGTACTTC.

The V call is TRBV10-3, the J call TRBJ1-1, with TRBD1 as a possible D gene (5 bases). The CDR3 length is 12 residues. Trimming took 10 bases from V and 4 from J, leaving 13 bases between them. CDR1 and CDR2 from the germline V gene are ENHRY and SYGVKD. DNA for the CDR3: TGTGCCACTCAATCGGGGGGCACTGAAGCTTTCTTT. Translating it yields CATQSGGTEAFF.

This rearrangement joins TRBV5-1 to TRBJ2-7; 10 nucleotides align to TRBD2. This CDR3 has 14 residues. Germline V gene data show CDR1 as SGHRS and CDR2 as YFSETQ. After removal of 1 base from V and 6 bases from J, the junction contained 4 bases not matched to a gene. The CDR3 loop reads CASSLTSGITEQYF. In nucleotides, the CDR3 is TGCGCCAGCAGCTTGACTAGCGGGATTACCGAGCAGTACTTC.

Notes on this clone: At the DNA level, this CDR3 is encoded by other sequences in the same sample as well. This chain connects TRBV3-1 (or the pseudogene TRBV3-2) to TRBJ2-1; the match to TRBD2 covers 12 bases. The CDR3 has 15 residues. Trimming took 4 bases from V and 3 from J; bases not matched to a gene: 1. Per germline, CDR1 LGHDT and CDR2 YNNKEL (reference sequence). The CDR3 spells CASSLTSGGYNEQFF. CDR3 in DNA: TGTGCCAGCAGCCTGACTAGCGGGGGCTACAATGAGCAGTTCTTC.

The chain recombines TRBV29-1 with TRBJ2-7; D may be TRBD1 (6 bases). V was clipped by 5 bases and J by 3 bases, with 11 bases between them. Germline values: CDR1 SQVTM, CDR2 ANQGSEA. The CDR3 contains 12 residues. The CDR3 reads CSVTRQDYEQYF. DNA of the CDR3: TGCAGCGTTACACGACAGGACTACGAGCAGTACTTC.

In this sample, this clone turned up once. The V gene is TRBV6-5, the J gene TRBJ2-6; D remains ambiguous. Germline V gene lookup returns CDR1 MNHEY and CDR2 SVGAGI. Trimming stripped 2 bases from V and 2 bases from J, with 10 bases between. This CDR3 region has 16 residues. CDR3: CASSYAEAAGANVLTF. The CDR3 DNA reads TGTGCCAGCAGTTACGCCGAGGCGGCTGGGGCCAACGTCCTGACTTTC.

The chain links TRBV6-1 to TRBJ2-7; D is perhaps TRBD2 (5 bases). Germline CDR1 and CDR2: MNHNS and SASEGT. Trimming shortened V by 3 bases and J by 0 bases, and 15 bases separated the two germline ends. The CDR3 consists of 16 residues. CDR3 residues: CASSELPRAHSYEQYF. CDR3 bases: TGTGCCAGCAGTGAGCTCCCGAGGGCCCACTCCTACGAGCAGTACTTC.

The chain employs TRBV6-6 and TRBJ2-3; 13 nucleotides match TRBD2. With V trimmed by 7 bases and J by 4 bases, 8 bases remained unmatched. Germline V gene sequence: CDR1 MNHNY, CDR2 SVGAGI (reference sequence). This CDR3 comprises 16 residues. The CDR3 DNA follows: TGTGCCAGCACCTCAACCGGGACTAGCGGGGCAGATACGCAGTATTTT. Its protein product is CASTSTGTSGADTQYF.

The CDR3 coding sequence is TGTGCCAGCTCACCCACTAGCGGGAGAGATAGGGAGCAGTTCTTC. Translation: CASSPTSGRDREQFF. V gene TRBV18 combines with J gene TRBJ2-1; 11 bases are shared with TRBD2. The V and J ends lost 3 bases and 10 bases, in that order; junction bases with no gene match: 8. This CDR3 contains 15 residues. CDR1 is KGHSH and CDR2 is LQKENI in the germline V gene.

Notes on this clone: In the same sample, other DNA sequences code for this CDR3. The chain links TRBV3-1 (or the pseudogene TRBV3-2) to TRBJ2-3; no clear D. The germline gives CDR1 LGHDT, CDR2 YNNKEL (reference sequence). The CDR3 runs to 13 residues. Trimming stripped 4 bases from V and 0 bases from J, with 5 bases between. The chain's CDR3 is CASSRASTDTQYF. Written as DNA, the CDR3 is TGTGCCAGCAGCCGGGCCAGCACAGATACGCAGTATTTT.

This sequence joins TRBV4-2 and TRBJ1-2, with a weak D call TRBD1 (6 bases). CDR1 is LGHNA, CDR2 YNFKEQ, per germline. V was clipped by 11 bases and J by 7 bases, with 26 bases between them. CDR3 length: 15 residues. CDR3 protein: CASGETGWESGGYTF. For the CDR3, the DNA is TGTGCCTCAGGGGAGACGGGTTGGGAGTCCGGTGGCTACACCTTC.

The chain employs TRBV4-3 and TRBJ2-2; D unresolved. This CDR3 region has 13 residues. Germline V gives CDR1 LGHNA, CDR2 YSLEER. V gave up 1 base and J gave up 8 bases, with 8 bases separating them. The CDR3 sequence: CASSQVAIGELFF. The CDR3 DNA follows: TGCGCCAGCAGCCAAGTGGCCATTGGGGAGCTGTTTTTT.

The rearrangement joins TRBV10-1 to TRBJ2-3; possibly TRBD2 for D (6 bases). The germline CDR1 and CDR2 sequences are WNHNN and SYGVQD (reference sequence). The ends were cut back, 8 bases at V and 3 bases at J, with 9 bases in the middle. The CDR3 loop spans 12 amino acids. The CDR3 loop is CASGEVTDTQYF. In nucleotides, the CDR3 is TGCGCCAGCGGGGAGGTGACAGATACGCAGTATTTT.

J is TRBJ1-2 and V is TRBV5-1; the match to TRBD1 covers 11 bases. From germline, CDR1 is SGHRS and CDR2 YFSETQ. The V and J ends lost 3 bases and 5 bases, in that order; junction bases with no gene match: 6. The CDR3 is 15 amino acids. CDR3: CASSYQGQGVYGYTF. The CDR3 region has the DNA TGCGCCAGCAGCTACCAGGGACAGGGGGTTTATGGCTACACCTTC.

The chain couples TRBV20-1 to TRBJ2-7; 10 bases are a match to TRBD2. The CDR3 extends over 15 amino acids. The V gene end was trimmed by 3 bases and the J gene end by 6 bases; junction bases not matched to a gene: 11. Germline lookup yields CDR1 DFQATT and CDR2 SNEGSKA (reference sequence). This chain's CDR3 is CSASSSGSIYGEQYF. The CDR3 DNA reads TGCAGTGCTAGTTCTAGCGGGAGCATATATGGCGAGCAGTACTTC.